This note documents a single TCR beta chain sequence. Its antigen is not known. The sample is drawn from a study of T cell responses to AZD1222 COVID-19 vaccine. Study results and caveats: Rises in breadth and depth of Spike-specific TCRs came after two AZD1222 doses. Baseline testing showed seropositivity in only six or seven AZD1222 recipients. The study sampled repertoires only after the peak T cell response.

Sequencing used immunoSEQ multiplex PCR; TCRdb keeps in-frame clones, though not all of them. The data contain 75,000 to 90,000 clones, more than 85% of them singletons. Germline values: CDR1 LNHDA, CDR2 SQIVND (reference sequence). Trimming took 5 bases from V and 14 from J; bases not matched to a gene: 14. CDR3 length: 13 residues. The receptor was isolated from an adult who received the AZD1222 COVID-19 vaccine. This specimen was peripheral blood, taken 28 days after the second AZD1222 dose. The chain has TRBV19 and TRBJ1-2; 7 bases are shared with TRBD1. The chain's CDR3 is CASSVPGQPGDTF. Here the CDR3 DNA reads TGTGCCAGTAGTGTGCCGGGACAGCCGGGCGATACCTTC.